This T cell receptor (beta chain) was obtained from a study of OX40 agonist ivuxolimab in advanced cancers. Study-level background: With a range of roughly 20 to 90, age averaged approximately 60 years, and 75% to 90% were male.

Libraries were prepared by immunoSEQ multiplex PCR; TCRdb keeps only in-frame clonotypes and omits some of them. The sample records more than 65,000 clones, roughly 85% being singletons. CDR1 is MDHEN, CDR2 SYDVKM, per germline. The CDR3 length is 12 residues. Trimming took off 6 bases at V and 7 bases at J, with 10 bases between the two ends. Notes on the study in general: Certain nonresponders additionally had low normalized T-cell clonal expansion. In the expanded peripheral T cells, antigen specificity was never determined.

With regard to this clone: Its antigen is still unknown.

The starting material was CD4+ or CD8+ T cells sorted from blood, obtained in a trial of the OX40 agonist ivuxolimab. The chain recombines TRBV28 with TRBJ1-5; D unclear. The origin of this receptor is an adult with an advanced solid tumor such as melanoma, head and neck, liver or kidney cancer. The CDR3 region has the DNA TGTGCCAGCAGGTCACTAGGGCAGCCCCAGCATTTT. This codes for CASRSLGQPQHF.